This TCR beta chain was recorded in a study of T cell changes during pregnancy in multiple sclerosis. Here immunoSEQ multiplex PCR was the method, and the copy in TCRdb shows in-frame clones only, minus some. The sample yields approximately 84,000 clones, over 85% seen once. CDR3 length: 14 amino acids. The V end lost 1 base, the J end lost 5 bases, and 12 bases lay between the germline ends. The V gene's germline CDR1 is SGHRS and CDR2 YFSETQ. V and J are TRBV5-1 and TRBJ2-5; TRBD1 is a possible D gene (6 bases). The sequencing used peripheral blood, collected in the second trimester of pregnancy. This clonotype was sampled from a female donor in good health, enrolled as a control in a pregnancy study. The DNA for the CDR3 is TGCGCCAGCAGCTTGCAGGGGCTCGGTGAGACCCAGTACTTC. Encoded protein: CASSLQGLGETQYF.